This TCR beta chain comes out of a study of identical twins. The CDR3 is 16 residues long. The J segment lost 6 bases and the V segment lost 4 bases, leaving 8 bases of the junction unmatched. Germline lookup yields CDR1 MNHEY and CDR2 SVGAGI. Each CDR3 protein is one row after TCRdb ran MiXCR on the 5' RACE reads. Of under 300,000 distinct CDR3 sequences listed, over 11% are singletons. The chain is built from TRBV6-5 and TRBJ2-3; 12 bases line up with TRBD2. This TCR derives from a woman between 18 and 29 years old in good health. Sequencing was carried out using memory (CD45RO+) T cells sorted from blood. The CDR3 reads CASSLYGTSGSDTQYF. The CDR3, as DNA: TGTGCCAGCAGTTTATACGGGACTAGCGGGTCGGATACGCAGTATTTT.